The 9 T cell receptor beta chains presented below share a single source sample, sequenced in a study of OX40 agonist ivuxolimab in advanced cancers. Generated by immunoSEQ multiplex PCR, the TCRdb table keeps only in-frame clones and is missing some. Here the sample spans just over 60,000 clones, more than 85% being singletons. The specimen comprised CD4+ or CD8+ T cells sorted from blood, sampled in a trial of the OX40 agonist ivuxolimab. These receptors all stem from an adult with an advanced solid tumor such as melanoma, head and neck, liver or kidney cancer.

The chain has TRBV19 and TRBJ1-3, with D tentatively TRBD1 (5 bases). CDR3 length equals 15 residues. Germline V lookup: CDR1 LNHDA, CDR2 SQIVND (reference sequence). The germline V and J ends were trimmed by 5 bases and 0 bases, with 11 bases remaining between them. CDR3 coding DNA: TGTGCCAGTAGTGTCGGGGCAGTCTCTGGAAACACCATATATTTT. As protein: CASSVGAVSGNTIYF.

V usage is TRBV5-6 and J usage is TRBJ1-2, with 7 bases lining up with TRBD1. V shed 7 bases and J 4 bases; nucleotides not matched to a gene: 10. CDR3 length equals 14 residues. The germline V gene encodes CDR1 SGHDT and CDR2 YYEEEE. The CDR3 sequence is CASERRGRLYGYTF. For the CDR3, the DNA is TGTGCCAGCGAACGGAGGGGGCGCCTCTATGGCTACACCTTC. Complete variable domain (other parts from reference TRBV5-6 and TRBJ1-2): DAGVTQSPTHLIKTRGQQVTLRCSPKSGHDTVSWYQQALGQGPQFIFQYYEEEERQRGNFPDRFSGHQFPNYSSELNVNALLLGDSALYLCASERRGRLYGYTFGSGTRLTVV.

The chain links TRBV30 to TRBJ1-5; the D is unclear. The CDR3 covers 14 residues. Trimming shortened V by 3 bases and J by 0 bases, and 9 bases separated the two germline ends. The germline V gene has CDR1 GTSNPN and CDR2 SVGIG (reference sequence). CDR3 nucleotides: TGTGCCTGGAGCGACGGACTTAGCAATCAGCCCCAGCATTTT. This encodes CAWSDGLSNQPQHF.

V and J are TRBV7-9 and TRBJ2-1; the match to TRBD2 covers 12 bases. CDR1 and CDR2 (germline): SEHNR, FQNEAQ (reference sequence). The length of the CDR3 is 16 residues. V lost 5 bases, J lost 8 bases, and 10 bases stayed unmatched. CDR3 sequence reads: CASSETSGSGFDEQFF. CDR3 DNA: TGTGCCAGCAGCGAGACTAGCGGGAGTGGTTTCGATGAGCAGTTCTTC.

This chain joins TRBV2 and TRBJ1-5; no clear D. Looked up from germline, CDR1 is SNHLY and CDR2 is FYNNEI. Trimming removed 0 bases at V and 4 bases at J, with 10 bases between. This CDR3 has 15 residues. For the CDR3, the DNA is TGTGCCAGCAGTGAAGCCGGAGAAGGTAATCAGCCCCAGCATTTT. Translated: CASSEAGEGNQPQHF.

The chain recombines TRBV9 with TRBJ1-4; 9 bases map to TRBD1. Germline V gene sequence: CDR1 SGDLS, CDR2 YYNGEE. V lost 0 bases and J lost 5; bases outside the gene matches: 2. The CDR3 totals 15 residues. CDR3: CASSVDGTGNEKLFF. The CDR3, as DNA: TGTGCCAGCAGCGTAGACGGGACAGGGAATGAAAAACTGTTTTTT.

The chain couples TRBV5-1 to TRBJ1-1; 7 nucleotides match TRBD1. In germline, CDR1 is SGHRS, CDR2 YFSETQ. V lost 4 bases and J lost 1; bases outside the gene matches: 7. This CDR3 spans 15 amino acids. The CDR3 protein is CASSTTGTANTEAFF. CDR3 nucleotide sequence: TGCGCCAGCAGCACCACCGGGACAGCGAACACTGAAGCTTTCTTT.

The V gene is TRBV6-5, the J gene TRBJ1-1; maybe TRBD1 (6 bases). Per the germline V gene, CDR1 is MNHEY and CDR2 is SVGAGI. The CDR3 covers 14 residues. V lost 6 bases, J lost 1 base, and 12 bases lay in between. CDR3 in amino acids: CASSATGGNTEAFF. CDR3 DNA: TGTGCCAGCAGCGCGACAGGCGGGAACACTGAAGCTTTCTTT.

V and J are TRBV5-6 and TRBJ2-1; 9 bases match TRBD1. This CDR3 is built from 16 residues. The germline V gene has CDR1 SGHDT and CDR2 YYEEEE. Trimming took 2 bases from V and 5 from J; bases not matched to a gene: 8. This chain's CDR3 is CASSFRFGTGNNEQFF. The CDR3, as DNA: TGTGCCAGCAGCTTCCGATTCGGGACAGGGAACAATGAGCAGTTCTTC.